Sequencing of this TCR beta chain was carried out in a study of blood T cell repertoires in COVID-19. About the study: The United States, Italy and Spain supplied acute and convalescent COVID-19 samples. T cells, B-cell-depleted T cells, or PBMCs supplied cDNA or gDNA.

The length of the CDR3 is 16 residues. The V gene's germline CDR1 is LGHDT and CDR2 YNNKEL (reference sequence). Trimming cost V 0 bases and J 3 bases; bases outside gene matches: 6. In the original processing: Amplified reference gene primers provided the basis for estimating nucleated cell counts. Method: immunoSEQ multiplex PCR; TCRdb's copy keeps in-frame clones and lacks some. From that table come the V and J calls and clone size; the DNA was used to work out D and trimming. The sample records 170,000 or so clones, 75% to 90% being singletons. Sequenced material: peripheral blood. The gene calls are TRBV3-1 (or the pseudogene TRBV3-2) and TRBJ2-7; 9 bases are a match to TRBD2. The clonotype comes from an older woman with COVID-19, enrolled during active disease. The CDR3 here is CASSQDGSGRIYEQYF. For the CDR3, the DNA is TGTGCCAGCAGCCAAGACGGAAGCGGGAGGATCTACGAGCAGTACTTC.